These 6 T cell receptor beta chains were all obtained from the same sample, sequenced in a study of T cell repertoires in cytomegalovirus infection. These receptors' antigens are unknown. From the reads, TCRdb called clonotypes with MiXCR, one entry per CDR3 protein. Among tens of thousands of distinct CDR3 sequences listed, about 29% were seen once. The source material was CD8+ T cells from cultured PBMCs, sampled from culture after CMV antigen stimulation. The source of these receptors is a human donor in good health (CMV status not recorded). Some clones in this sample may be carry-over from other donors' samples.

At least ten counts were recorded for this clonotype. The CDR3 region has the DNA TGCGCCAGCAGCCAAGAGGGACTAGCGGTCTACAATGAGCAGTTCTTC. It yields the protein CASSQEGLAVYNEQFF. The chain carries TRBV4-3 and TRBJ2-1; 11 positions match TRBD2. Germline V gives CDR1 LGHNA, CDR2 YSLEER. V lost 0 bases, J lost 3 bases, and 1 base stayed unmatched. There are 16 residues in the CDR3.

The sample holds a few counts of this clonotype. The chain employs TRBV29-1 and TRBJ2-3; D gene ambiguous. Looked up from germline, CDR1 is SQVTM and CDR2 is ANQGSEA. The V end lost 3 bases, the J end lost 2 bases, and 3 bases lay between the germline ends. The CDR3 runs 11 residues. As DNA, the CDR3 is TGCAGCGTTGACCTCACAGATACGCAGTATTTT. Translated: CSVDLTDTQYF.

The V and J genes are TRBV7-2 and TRBJ1-1, with 9 bases aligning to TRBD1. CDR3 length: 15 residues. Germline V gene data show CDR1 as SGHTA and CDR2 as FQGNSA. The ends lost 2 bases at V and 1 base at J; junction bases unmatched: 2. CDR3 protein: CASSLRDRANTEAFF. The CDR3 DNA follows: TGTGCCAGCAGCTTAAGGGACAGGGCGAACACTGAAGCTTTCTTT.

This rearrangement joins TRBV25-1 to TRBJ2-1; possibly TRBD2 for D (5 bases). The ends were cut back, 5 bases at V and 4 bases at J, with 12 bases in the middle. CDR3 length: 14 residues. Germline V gene data show CDR1 as MGHDK and CDR2 as SYGVNS. This CDR3 is CASSRYGNYNEQFF. CDR3 in DNA: TGTGCCAGCAGTCGATACGGGAATTACAATGAGCAGTTCTTC.

This clonotype was observed many times. The chain combines TRBV6-4 with TRBJ2-1; TRBD1 matches at 11 bases. This CDR3 is built from 15 residues. Germline loops: CDR1 MRHNA, CDR2 SNTAGT. The trim removed 4 bases at V and 3 bases at J, leaving 2 bases unmatched. Here the CDR3 DNA reads TGTGCCAGCAGTGTTGGGACAGGGGGCTACAATGAGCAGTTCTTC. Its translation: CASSVGTGGYNEQFF.

This clonotype was seen a handful of times. The V gene is TRBV19, the J gene TRBJ2-1; D unclear. Looked up from germline, CDR1 is LNHDA and CDR2 is SQIVND (reference sequence). V lost 5 bases and J lost 6, with 8 bases in between. The CDR3 spans 12 residues. In DNA form, the CDR3 reads TGTGCCAGTAGTTTTGGGTTCAATGAGCAGTTCTTC. It codes for CASSFGFNEQFF.